This T cell receptor beta chain was identified during a study of identical twins. This clonotype was observed a single time. Its antigen is undetermined. This could be a read error, since a much larger clone is one nucleotide away. Template switching, a step in the protocol, added a universal primer site, and cDNA carried unique molecular identifiers. TCRdb re-derived calls from the 5' RACE reads in MiXCR, one entry per CDR3 protein. The sample yields 300,000 to 400,000 distinct CDR3 sequences, about 10% seen once. Study results and caveats: Fewer insertions were carried by abundant cord blood beta clonotypes, but none was seen in memory repertoires. Among beta out-of-frame sequences, excess sharing between twins appeared weaker.

The specimen was naive T cells sorted from blood. The clonotype comes from a woman in her 50s in good health.

For the CDR3, the DNA is TGCGCCAGCAGCTTGGGGGAAAGCAATGACCAGTTCTTC. Its protein is CASSLGESNDQFF. This rearrangement joins TRBV5-1 to TRBJ2-1; D not certain. The CDR3 spans 13 residues. Germline V CDR1 and CDR2: SGHRS, YFSETQ.